This T cell receptor (beta chain) was recovered during a study of blood T cells in healthy people across ages. The CDR3 contains 14 residues. V shed 1 base and J 2 bases; nucleotides not matched to a gene: 1. From germline, CDR1 is SGHTA and CDR2 FQGNSA. This clonotype was observed many times. A second PCR, run for about 6 to 11 cycles, used a sample-barcoded 5' primer plus a J-beta primer mix. Each CDR3 protein gets one entry after TCRdb re-called the 5' RACE reads with MiXCR. The sample lists fewer than 800,000 distinct CDR3 sequences, roughly 25% occurring once. These data were likewise used in another study, on T cells of mothers and their children.

The chain carries TRBV7-2 and TRBJ2-7, with 8 bases lining up with TRBD1. The sequencing sample was made of blood. The sequence came from a boy younger than 18 in good health. For the CDR3, the DNA is TGTGCCAGCAGCTTAGAACAGGGGGCCTACGAGCAGTACTTC. Protein product: CASSLEQGAYEQYF.